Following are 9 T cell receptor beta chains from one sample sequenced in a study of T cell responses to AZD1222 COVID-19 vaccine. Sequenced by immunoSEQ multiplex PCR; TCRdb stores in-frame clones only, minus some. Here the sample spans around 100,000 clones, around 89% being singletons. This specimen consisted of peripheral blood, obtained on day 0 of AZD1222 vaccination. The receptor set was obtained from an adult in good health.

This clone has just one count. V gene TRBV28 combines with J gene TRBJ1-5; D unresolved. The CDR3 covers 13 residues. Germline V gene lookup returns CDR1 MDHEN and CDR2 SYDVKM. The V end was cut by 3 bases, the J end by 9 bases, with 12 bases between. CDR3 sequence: CASSFRASRPQHF. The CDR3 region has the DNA TGTGCCAGCAGTTTCCGGGCCTCGAGGCCCCAGCATTTT.

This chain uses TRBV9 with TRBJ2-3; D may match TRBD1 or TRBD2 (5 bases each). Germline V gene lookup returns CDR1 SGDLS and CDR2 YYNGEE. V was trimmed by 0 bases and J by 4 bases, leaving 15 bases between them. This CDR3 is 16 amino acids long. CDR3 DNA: TGTGCCAGCAGCGTAGCTCCGGGGAAAGGGGCAGATACGCAGTATTTT. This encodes CASSVAPGKGADTQYF. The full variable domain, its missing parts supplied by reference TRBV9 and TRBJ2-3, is DSGVTQTPKHLITATGQRVTLRCSPRSGDLSVYWYQQSLDQGLQFLIQYYNGEERAKGNILERFSAQQFPDLHSELNLSSLELGDSALYFCASSVAPGKGADTQYFGPGTRLTVL.

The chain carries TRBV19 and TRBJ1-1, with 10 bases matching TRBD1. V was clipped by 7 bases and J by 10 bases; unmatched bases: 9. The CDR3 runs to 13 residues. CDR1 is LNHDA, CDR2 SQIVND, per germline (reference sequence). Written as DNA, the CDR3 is TGTGCCAGTATCCCCGACAGGGGGCGAGGAGCTTTCTTT. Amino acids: CASIPDRGRGAFF.

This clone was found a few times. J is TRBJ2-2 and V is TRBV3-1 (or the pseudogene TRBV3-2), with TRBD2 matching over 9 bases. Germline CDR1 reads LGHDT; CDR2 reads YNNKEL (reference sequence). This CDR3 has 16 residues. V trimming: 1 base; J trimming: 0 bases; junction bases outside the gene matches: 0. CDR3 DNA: TGTGCCAGCAGCCAAGGGACTAGCGCGAACACCGGGGAGCTGTTTTTT. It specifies CASSQGTSANTGELFF.

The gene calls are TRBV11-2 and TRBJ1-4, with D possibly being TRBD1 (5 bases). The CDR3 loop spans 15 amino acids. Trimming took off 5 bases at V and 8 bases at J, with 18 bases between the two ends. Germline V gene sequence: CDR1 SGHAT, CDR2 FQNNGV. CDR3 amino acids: CASSPLVGTVEKLFF. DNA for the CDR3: TGTGCCAGCAGCCCCTTGGTAGGGACGGTGGAAAAACTGTTTTTT.

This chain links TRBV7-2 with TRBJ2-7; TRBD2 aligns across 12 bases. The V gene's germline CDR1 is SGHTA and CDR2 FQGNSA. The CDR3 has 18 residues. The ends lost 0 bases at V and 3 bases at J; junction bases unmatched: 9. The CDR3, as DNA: TGTGCCAGCAGCTTAGCGCTGGGGCTAGCGGGAGGGCTCTACGAGCAGTACTTC. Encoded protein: CASSLALGLAGGLYEQYF.

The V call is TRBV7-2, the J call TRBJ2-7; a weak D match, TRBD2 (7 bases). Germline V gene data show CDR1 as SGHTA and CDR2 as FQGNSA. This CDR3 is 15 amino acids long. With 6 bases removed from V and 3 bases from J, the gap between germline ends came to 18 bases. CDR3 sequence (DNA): TGTGCCAGCAGTCGCGGGGGCGACCCCCTCTACGAGCAGTACTTC. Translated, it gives CASSRGGDPLYEQYF.

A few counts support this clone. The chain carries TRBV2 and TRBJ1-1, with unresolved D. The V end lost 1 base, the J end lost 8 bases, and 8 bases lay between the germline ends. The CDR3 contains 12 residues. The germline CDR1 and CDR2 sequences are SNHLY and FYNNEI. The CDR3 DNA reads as TGTGCCAGCAGTGAAGGGATGCGGGAAGCTTTCTTT. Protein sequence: CASSEGMREAFF.

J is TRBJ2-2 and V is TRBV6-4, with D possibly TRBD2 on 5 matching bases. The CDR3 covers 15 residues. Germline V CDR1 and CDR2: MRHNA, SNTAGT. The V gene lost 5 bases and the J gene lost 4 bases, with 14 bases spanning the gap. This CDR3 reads CASSSDSAGTGELFF. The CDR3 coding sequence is TGTGCCAGCAGTTCGGACTCCGCAGGCACCGGGGAGCTGTTTTTT.